Many counts were recorded for the clone carrying this TCR beta chain. As yet, its antigen is unknown. Additional DNA sequences in this sample encode the identical CDR3. Treatment of any kind had been given to no patient before thyroid surgery. Germline V lookup: CDR1 MNHNS, CDR2 SASEGT. This CDR3 contains 14 residues. V lost 7 bases to trimming and J lost 9 bases; unmatched junction nucleotides: 8. This specimen belongs to a study of metastatic and nonmetastatic thyroid tumors. Study-wide findings and caveats: Malignant tumors reportedly showed significantly higher TCR beta diversity than benign nodules in both blood and tumor.

TCRdb re-called clones from the PCR reads using MiXCR. The profile covers around 64,000 clones, with about 4% appearing a single time and about 22% taken by the ten largest. V usage is TRBV6-1 and J usage is TRBJ2-4, with 11 bases identical to TRBD1. The sequenced sample was blood. The TCR comes from a female donor with papillary thyroid cancer or a benign thyroid nodule (not recorded which). Some clones in this sample may be carry-over from other donors' samples. The CDR3 DNA reads TGTGCCAGCAATAGGGACAGGGGGATAGGCATTCAGTACTTC. It codes for CASNRDRGIGIQYF.